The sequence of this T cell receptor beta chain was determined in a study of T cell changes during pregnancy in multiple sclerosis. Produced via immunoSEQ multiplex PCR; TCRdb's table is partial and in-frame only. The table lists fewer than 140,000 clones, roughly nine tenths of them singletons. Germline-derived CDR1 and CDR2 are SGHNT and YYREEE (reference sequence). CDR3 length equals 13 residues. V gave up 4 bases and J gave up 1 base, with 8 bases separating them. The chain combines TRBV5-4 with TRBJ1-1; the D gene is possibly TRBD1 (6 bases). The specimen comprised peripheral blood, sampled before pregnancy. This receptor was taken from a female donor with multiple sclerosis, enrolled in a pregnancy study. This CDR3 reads CASSPTGNTEAFF. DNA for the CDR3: TGTGCCAGCAGCCCGACAGGGAACACTGAAGCTTTCTTT.